Each of the 9 T cell receptor beta chains below was sequenced from the same sample in a study of CD8+CD57+ T cells in acquired aplastic anemia. Genomic DNA constituted the template upon which TCR beta VDJ and CDR3 profiling was performed. TCRdb passed the reads through MiXCR, listing each CDR3 protein once. The sample includes some 180,000 distinct CDR3 sequences, under 55% seen only once; the top ten take roughly 3%. Material: sorted CD4+, CD8+, or CD8+CD57+ T cells (not recorded which) from PBMCs. These receptors came from a human donor in good health.

In its sample, this clonotype was seen many times. V is TRBV9 and J is TRBJ1-2; 7 bases are a match to TRBD1. Looked up from germline, CDR1 is SGDLS and CDR2 is YYNGEE. Trimming at V came to 3 bases and at J to 1 base, leaving 6 bases not matched to a gene. This CDR3 region has 15 residues. The DNA for the CDR3 is TGTGCCAGCAGCGCCCAAAGGGGGCTTAACTATGGCTACACCTTC. Residues: CASSAQRGLNYGYTF. The variable domain in full, completed from reference TRBV9 and TRBJ1-2, reads DSGVTQTPKHLITATGQRVTLRCSPRSGDLSVYWYQQSLDQGLQFLIQYYNGEERAKGNILERFSAQQFPDLHSELNLSSLELGDSALYFCASSAQRGLNYGYTFGSGTRLTVV.

The V call is TRBV20-1, the J call TRBJ1-5, with D unclear. V dropped 1 base and J dropped 4 bases, with 8 bases sitting between them. There are 13 residues in the CDR3. Germline loops: CDR1 DFQATT, CDR2 SNEGSKA (reference sequence). CDR3: CSARAPINQPQHF. The CDR3, as DNA: TGCAGTGCTAGAGCCCCCATTAATCAGCCCCAGCATTTT.

The rearrangement links TRBV10-2 to TRBJ2-5; perhaps TRBD2 as D (5 bases). This CDR3 has 16 residues. The germline V gene encodes CDR1 WSHSY and CDR2 SAAADI. Trimming cost V 6 bases and J 3 bases, with 20 bases left between them. For the CDR3, the DNA is TGCGCCAGCAGACCCTACGGGCGGGCCCTGGAAGAGACCCAGTACTTC. Amino acids: CASRPYGRALEETQYF.

This clonotype was observed a few times. J is TRBJ1-1 and V is TRBV18; a possible D gene is TRBD1 (6 bases). V shed 5 bases and J shed 1 base, with 11 bases lying between them. The germline V gene has CDR1 KGHSH and CDR2 LQKENI. The CDR3 is made up of 14 amino acids. CDR3: CASSSDRSNTEAFF. CDR3 DNA sequence: TGTGCCAGCTCATCGGACAGATCGAACACTGAAGCTTTCTTT. Based on the CDR3 plus reference TRBV18 and TRBJ1-1, the full variable domain is NAGVMQNPRHLVRRRGQEARLRCSPMKGHSHVYWYRQLPEEGLKFMVYLQKENIIDESGMPKERFSAEFPKEGPSILRIQQVVRGDSAAYFCASSSDRSNTEAFFGQGTRLTVV.

This clonotype came up a few times. The chain carries TRBV5-5 and TRBJ1-2; D unclear. The germline V gene has CDR1 SGHKS and CDR2 YYEKEE (reference sequence). The CDR3 loop spans 13 amino acids. The V and J ends lost 0 bases and 3 bases respectively, with 6 bases between them. The CDR3 nucleotides are TGTGCCAGCAGCTTGGGGGGTGACTATGGCTACACCTTC. This translates into CASSLGGDYGYTF.

V and J are TRBV4-2 and TRBJ1-1; D call uncertain. The ends were cut back, 1 base at V and 5 bases at J, with 14 bases in the middle. CDR1 and CDR2 from the germline V gene are LGHNA and YNFKEQ. The CDR3 spans 15 residues. As DNA, the CDR3 is TGTGCCAGCAGCCAAGTAGTGTCGGGCCAGACTGAAGCTTTCTTT. It encodes CASSQVVSGQTEAFF.

This sequence joins TRBV20-1 and TRBJ2-1; TRBD1 agrees at 10 bases. This CDR3 is 15 amino acids long. The V segment lost 3 bases and the J segment 4 bases; nucleotides outside the gene matches: 6. CDR1 is DFQATT and CDR2 is SNEGSKA in the germline V gene (reference sequence). The DNA for the CDR3 is TGCAGTGCTAGGGGCCGGGACAGGGGATACAATGAGCAGTTCTTC. It specifies CSARGRDRGYNEQFF.

The V gene is TRBV13, the J gene TRBJ1-2, with a tentative D call TRBD1 (5 bases). In germline, CDR1 is PRHDT, CDR2 FYEKMQ (reference sequence). This CDR3 contains 17 residues. The V and J ends lost 2 bases and 7 bases respectively, with 23 bases between them. The CDR3 DNA reads TGTGCCAGCAGCTTAAGACCGCCGCGACATAGGGGCGGTGGCTACACCTTC. This translates into CASSLRPPRHRGGGYTF.

This clonotype was seen once. This rearrangement joins TRBV29-1 to TRBJ1-2; unclear D gene. The germline gives CDR1 SQVTM, CDR2 ANQGSEA. The CDR3 covers 11 residues. V lost 7 bases, J lost 4 bases, and 10 bases lay in between. CDR3 nucleotides: TGCAGCGGTCTTTTCCCCTATGGCTACACCTTC. Amino acid sequence: CSGLFPYGYTF.